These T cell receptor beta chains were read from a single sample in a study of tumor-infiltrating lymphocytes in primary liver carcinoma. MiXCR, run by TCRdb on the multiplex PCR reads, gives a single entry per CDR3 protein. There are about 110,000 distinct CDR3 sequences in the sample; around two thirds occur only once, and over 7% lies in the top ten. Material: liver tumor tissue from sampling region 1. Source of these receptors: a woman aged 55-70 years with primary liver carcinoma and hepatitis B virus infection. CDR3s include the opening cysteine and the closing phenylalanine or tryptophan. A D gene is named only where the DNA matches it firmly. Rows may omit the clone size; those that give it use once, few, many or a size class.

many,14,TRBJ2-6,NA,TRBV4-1,TGCGCCAGCAGCCAATTAGGTCAGTTCAACGTCCTGACTTTC,CASSQLGQFNVLTF
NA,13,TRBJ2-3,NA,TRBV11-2,TGTGCCAGCAGCCTGCGACGATGGAATACGCAATATTTT,CASSLRRWNTQYF
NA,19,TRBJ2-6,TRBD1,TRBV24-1,TGTGCCACCAGTGATTCACCGGGACAGGGATCTGGTGGGGCCAACGTCCCGACTTTC,CATSDSPGQGSGGANVPTF
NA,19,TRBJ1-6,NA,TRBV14,TGTGCCAGCAGCCAAGATTTGTACGCGGTGGGCTCCTATAATTTACTCCTCCACTTT,CASSQDLYAVGSYNLLLHF
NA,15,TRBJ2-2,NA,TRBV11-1,TGTGCCAGCAGCTTAGGGGGAGGTCATACCGGGGAGCTGTTTTTT,CASSLGGGHTGELFF
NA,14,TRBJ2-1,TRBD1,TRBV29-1,TGCAGCGTTGAGCTGTCAGGGGGCTGGTCCCAGCAGTTCTTC,CSVELSGGWSQQFF
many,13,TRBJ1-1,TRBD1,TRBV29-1,TGCAGCGTGCGGAGGGGGCTGGACACTGAAGCTTTCTTT,CSVRRGLDTEAFF
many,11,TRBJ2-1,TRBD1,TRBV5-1,TGCGCCAGCAGCTTGGAAGGGGGCCAGTTCTTC,CASSLEGGQFF
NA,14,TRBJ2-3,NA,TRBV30,TGTGCCTGGTCCCACTCGGGCGGCACAGATACGCAGTATTTT,CAWSHSGGTDTQYF
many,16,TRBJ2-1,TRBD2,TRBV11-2,TGTGCCAGCAGCTTATTTTCTAGCGGGAGTTCCAGTGAGCAGTTCTTC,CASSLFSSGSSSEQFF
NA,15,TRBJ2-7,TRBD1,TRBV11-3,TGTGCCAGCATTCCCGGGACAGGGGGCAACTACAAGCAGTACTTC,CASIPGTGGNYKQYF
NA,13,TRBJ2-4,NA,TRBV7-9,TGTGCCAGCAGCTTAGGGGGAAGAAACATTCAGTACTTC,CASSLGGRNIQYF